Below, one T cell receptor beta chain is given with its context. These data originate in a study of blood T cell repertoires in COVID-19. Study in general: T cells, B-cell-depleted T cells, or PBMCs provided the cDNA or gDNA that served as material.

V was trimmed by 4 bases and J by 10 bases, leaving 17 bases between them. The CDR3 spans 13 residues. Germline V gene sequence: CDR1 SGHRS, CDR2 YFSETQ. Sequencing was performed with immunoSEQ multiplex PCR; in TCRdb, only in-frame clones are kept and a portion is missing. In the table there are roughly 57,000 clones, around 67% of which are singletons. This clonotype was sampled from a woman in her 70s with acute or convalescent COVID-19. This chain links TRBV5-1 with TRBJ1-1, with D unresolved. The sample taken for sequencing was peripheral blood. The DNA for the CDR3 is TGCGCCAGCAGCACGGCGGGGAGGTCAGTAGCTTTCTTT. Translated: CASSTAGRSVAFF.